A single sample gave rise to the 19 T cell receptor beta chains below, sequenced in a study of CD8 T cells in Susac syndrome. Random hexamers were used to reverse transcribe 0.5 to 1 ug of RNA. TCRdb analysed the immunoSEQ multiplex PCR reads with MiXCR anew, one entry per CDR3 protein. The sample lists around 130,000 distinct CDR3 sequences, about 94% occurring once. Material: CD8+ T cells from PBMCs. These receptors all stem from a human donor with Susac syndrome.

The chain carries TRBV5-6 and TRBJ2-1; no clear D gene. With 2 bases removed from V and 10 bases from J, the gap between germline ends came to 7 bases. The CDR3 extends over 11 amino acids. Germline V gene data show CDR1 as SGHDT and CDR2 as YYEEEE. The CDR3 spells CASSFSFEQFF. CDR3 sequence (DNA): TGTGCCAGCAGCTTCAGCTTCGAGCAGTTCTTC. Full variable domain (missing parts from reference TRBV5-6 and TRBJ2-1): DAGVTQSPTHLIKTRGQQVTLRCSPKSGHDTVSWYQQALGQGPQFIFQYYEEEERQRGNFPDRFSGHQFPNYSSELNVNALLLGDSALYLCASSFSFEQFFGPGTRLTVL.

The chain joins TRBV12-3 or TRBV12-4 to TRBJ1-5; maybe TRBD1 (6 bases). With 6 bases removed from V and 5 bases from J, the gap between germline ends came to 20 bases. The CDR3 runs 16 residues. The CDR3 is CASRGRGPISDQPQHF. Written as DNA, the CDR3 is TGTGCCAGCAGAGGACGGGGGCCAATATCAGATCAGCCCCAGCATTTT.

V usage is TRBV7-3 and J usage is TRBJ2-5; 11 bases match TRBD2. Germline loops: CDR1 SGHTA, CDR2 FQGTGA. CDR3 length equals 15 residues. Unmatched junction bases numbered 9, after V lost 8 bases and J lost 4 bases. For the CDR3, the DNA is TGTGCCAGCGGATTAGCGGGGGGGCCGGGAGAGACCCAGTACTTC. It translates to CASGLAGGPGETQYF.

The rearrangement joins TRBV12-3 or TRBV12-4 to TRBJ2-3, with 10 bases aligning to TRBD1. The junction had 4 bases not matched to a gene; V was cut back by 5 bases and J by 2 bases. This CDR3 spans 15 amino acids. This CDR3 reads CASSLGQGVTDTQYF. As DNA, the CDR3 is TGTGCCAGCAGTCTCGGACAGGGGGTCACAGATACGCAGTATTTT.

The V gene is TRBV11-2, the J gene TRBJ2-7, with no clear D. The CDR3 covers 14 residues. Trimming pared 5 bases from V and 5 bases from J, leaving 16 bases between. CDR1 is SGHAT, CDR2 FQNNGV, per germline. The CDR3 DNA sequence: TGTGCCAGCAGCCGGCTGGGTTCCAGCGACGAGCAGTACTTC. Its translation is CASSRLGSSDEQYF.

The gene calls are TRBV15 and TRBJ2-1, with a possible D match to TRBD2 (6 bases). The CDR3 is made up of 14 amino acids. V was shortened by 0 bases and J by 7 bases, with 10 bases between the two germline ends. Germline-derived CDR1 and CDR2 are LNHNV and YYDKDF (reference sequence). CDR3: CATSRDAGRNEQFF. CDR3 in DNA: TGTGCCACCAGCAGAGATGCTGGGAGGAATGAGCAGTTCTTC.

This rearrangement joins TRBV4-1 to TRBJ2-7, with TRBD2 identical over 11 bases. Germline V gene sequence: CDR1 MGHRA, CDR2 YSYEKL. V shed 1 base and J 1 base; nucleotides not matched to a gene: 0. CDR3 length: 15 residues. The CDR3 DNA is TGCGCCAGCAGCCAAGTAGCGGGGGGGTCCTACGAGCAGTACTTC. It yields the protein CASSQVAGGSYEQYF.

The chain uses TRBV5-6 and TRBJ1-5; 7 bases agree with TRBD1. The CDR3 length is 15 residues. V shed 1 base and J 10 bases; nucleotides not matched to a gene: 11. The germline V gene has CDR1 SGHDT and CDR2 YYEEEE. The CDR3 nucleotides read TGTGCCAGCAGCTTGTCGGGGACAGTCTATCGCCCCCAGCATTTT. This translates into CASSLSGTVYRPQHF. Full variable domain (outside the CDR3, taken from reference TRBV5-6 and TRBJ1-5): DAGVTQSPTHLIKTRGQQVTLRCSPKSGHDTVSWYQQALGQGPQFIFQYYEEEERQRGNFPDRFSGHQFPNYSSELNVNALLLGDSALYLCASSLSGTVYRPQHFGDGTRLSIL.

The gene calls are TRBV29-1 and TRBJ1-2; weak D call: TRBD1 (5 bases). V lost 7 bases to trimming and J lost 8 bases, with 11 bases between them. The CDR3 sequence is 10 residues long. Germline CDR1 is SQVTM and CDR2 is ANQGSEA. CDR3 residues: CSASGIGYTF. The CDR3 bases are TGCAGCGCGTCAGGGATCGGCTACACCTTC.

This rearrangement joins TRBV7-9 to TRBJ2-5; weak D call: TRBD2 (6 bases). Deletions cut 4 bases from V and 3 bases from J, with 15 bases between. The CDR3 has 15 residues. Germline-derived CDR1 and CDR2 are SEHNR and FQNEAQ (reference sequence). The chain's CDR3 is CASSSLRGLKETQYF. The CDR3 DNA sequence: TGTGCCAGCAGCTCCCTTCGGGGACTGAAAGAGACCCAGTACTTC.

This rearrangement joins TRBV13 to TRBJ1-4, with unresolved D. Trimming pared 7 bases from V and 8 bases from J, leaving 14 bases between. Germline loops: CDR1 PRHDT, CDR2 FYEKMQ (reference sequence). The CDR3 has 13 residues. The CDR3 DNA is TGTGCCAGCACCACAAGAACCGGAGAAAAACTGTTTTTT. Translating gives CASTTRTGEKLFF.

This clonotype has a single count. Here the CDR3 reads CASSLAGASTEAFF. CDR3 nucleotide sequence: TGTGCCAGCAGCTTAGCAGGGGCGTCCACTGAAGCTTTCTTT. The chain couples TRBV7-9 to TRBJ1-1; D perhaps matches TRBD1 (5 bases). CDR1 SEHNR and CDR2 FQNEAQ come from the germline V gene (reference sequence). This CDR3 is 14 amino acids long. The germline V and J ends were trimmed by 0 bases and 4 bases, with 9 bases remaining between them.

The chain employs TRBV6-1 and TRBJ2-7; the D call may be TRBD1 or TRBD2 (5 bases each). The CDR3 totals 16 residues. V lost 2 bases, J lost 3 bases, and 17 bases lay in between. CDR1 is MNHNS, CDR2 SASEGT, per germline. The CDR3 here is CASSEWDHPESYEQYF. CDR3 bases: TGTGCCAGCAGTGAATGGGACCACCCCGAAAGCTACGAGCAGTACTTC.

The gene calls are TRBV9 and TRBJ2-1; tentatively, D is TRBD2 (6 bases). Germline V gene data show CDR1 as SGDLS and CDR2 as YYNGEE. V lost 4 bases to trimming and J lost 9 bases, with 11 bases between them. The CDR3 covers 12 residues. This CDR3 reads CASSFTGGEQFF. The CDR3 coding sequence is TGTGCCAGCAGCTTTACCGGGGGTGAGCAGTTCTTC.

J is TRBJ1-3 and V is TRBV27, with 7 bases identical to TRBD1. The ends lost 8 bases at V and 2 bases at J; junction bases unmatched: 6. The V gene's germline CDR1 is MNHEY and CDR2 SMNVEV (reference sequence). This CDR3 spans 14 amino acids. The CDR3, as DNA: TGTGCCAGCGGACACAGGGGACCTGGAAACACCATATATTTT. Protein: CASGHRGPGNTIYF.

The V call is TRBV13, the J call TRBJ2-6; weak D call: TRBD1 (6 bases). Trimming took 3 bases from V and 0 from J, leaving 9 bases between them. Germline lookup yields CDR1 PRHDT and CDR2 FYEKMQ (reference sequence). The CDR3 is 16 amino acids. CDR3 in DNA: TGTGCCAGCAGCTTGCAGGGGAGCTCTGGGGCCAACGTCCTGACTTTC. Translated, it gives CASSLQGSSGANVLTF. Full variable domain (remainder filled in from reference TRBV13 and TRBJ2-6): AAGVIQSPRHLIKEKRETATLKCYPIPRHDTVYWYQQGPGQDPQFLISFYEKMQSDKGSIPDRFSAQQFSDYHSELNMSSLELGDSALYFCASSLQGSSGANVLTFGAGSRLTVL.

J is TRBJ1-1 and V is TRBV9; 7 nucleotides agree with TRBD1. CDR3 length: 13 amino acids. Germline CDR1 is SGDLS and CDR2 is YYNGEE. V lost 2 bases, J lost 4 bases, and 2 bases stayed unmatched. The CDR3 sequence: CASSVNRGTEAFF. The DNA for the CDR3 is TGTGCCAGCAGCGTTAACAGGGGCACTGAAGCTTTCTTT.

This clonotype was picked up one time. The chain employs TRBV19 and TRBJ2-7; D is uncertain. This CDR3 contains 14 residues. Between the trimmed V and J ends, which lost 0 bases and 0 bases, there was a span of 6 bases. Germline-derived CDR1 and CDR2 are LNHDA and SQIVND (reference sequence). The CDR3 here is CASSIDVDSYEQYF. DNA for the CDR3: TGTGCCAGTAGTATAGACGTGGACTCCTACGAGCAGTACTTC.

The V call is TRBV7-8, the J call TRBJ1-4; D uncertain. The V gene's germline CDR1 is SGHVS and CDR2 FQNEAQ. The CDR3 contains 13 residues. V was pared by 5 bases and J by 7 bases, with 11 bases between. The CDR3: CASSVHIIEKLFF. The CDR3 DNA sequence: TGTGCCAGCAGCGTGCACATCATTGAAAAACTGTTTTTT.